The clone carrying this T cell receptor (beta chain) was seen a few times. The target antigen is unknown. Unique molecular identifiers featured in each of the TCR beta cDNA libraries. One entry per CDR3 protein results from TCRdb running MiXCR on the PCR reads. The data contain about 680,000 distinct CDR3 sequences, approximately 59% of them seen just once; the ten biggest clones take up over 9%. The germline CDR1 and CDR2 sequences are DFQATT and SNEGSKA (reference sequence). The CDR3 spans 15 residues. The record originates from a study of post-analysis software for immune sequencing data. Study-wide results and limits: Clustering by F measure revealed strong co-clustering among samples prepared together in one batch. When patients were compared with controls, a handful of TRBV segments were more frequent, TRBV5-6, TRBV5-1 and TRBV20-1 among them. Significantly lower normalized Chao1 diversity was seen in multiple sclerosis patients than in controls.

The clonotype originates from a girl aged 2-10 years with multiple sclerosis. Specimen: blood. The rearrangement links TRBV20-1 to TRBJ2-5, with a possible D match to TRBD2 (6 bases). The J call is in doubt because the DNA end fits TRBJ2-7 better. CDR3 sequence: CSAAPGGAVPYEQYF. In nucleotides, the CDR3 is TGCAGTGCTGCCCCCGGGGGAGCCGTACCCTACGAGCAGTACTTC.